A selection of T cell receptor beta chains follows, all from one sample in a study of T-cell reconstitution after alpha-beta-depleted transplantation in children. TCRdb re-derived calls from the PCR reads in MiXCR, one entry per CDR3 protein. The sample holds approximately 980,000 distinct CDR3 sequences, about 30% seen once. The sequenced sample was PBMCs, mostly from graft donor cells, obtained 360 days after TCRalphabeta/CD19-depleted stem cell transplant. The receptors come from a boy under two years old who had a stem cell transplant for SCID, so the T cells may come from the graft donor. Both conserved end residues are part of each CDR3. The order of the fields is J gene, D gene, clone size, V gene, CDR3 protein, CDR3 DNA. The D gene is left open where the match is weak. The size field is filled for only some rows; it gives once, few, many or a size class.

>TRBJ2-1|-|-|TRBV29-1
CSVATVGNEQFF
TGCAGCGTTGCGACAGTTGGTAATGAGCAGTTCTTC
>TRBJ2-2|-|-|TRBV28
CASRTPSGVPTGELFF
TGTGCCAGCAGAACTCCTTCCGGGGTTCCCACCGGGGAGCTGTTTTTT
>TRBJ2-7|TRBD1|-|TRBV7-2
CASRQDRGLYEQYF
TGTGCCAGCAGACAAGACAGGGGGCTCTACGAGCAGTACTTC
>TRBJ2-1|-|-|TRBV12-3/TRBV12-4
CASSFPGLPGNEQFF
TGTGCCAGCAGTTTTCCGGGACTCCCTGGAAATGAGCAGTTCTTC
>TRBJ2-3|-|-|TRBV20-1
CSADTDSDTDTQYF
TGCAGTGCGGATACGGACTCTGACACAGATACGCAGTATTTT
>TRBJ1-1|TRBD1|few|TRBV2
CASTQFGQEKNTEAFF
TGTGCCAGCACCCAATTCGGACAGGAAAAGAACACTGAAGCTTTCTTT
>TRBJ2-1|TRBD2|-|TRBV7-2
CASSYPGLAGGGEQFF
TGTGCCAGCAGCTACCCAGGACTAGCGGGGGGAGGTGAGCAGTTCTTC
>TRBJ2-3|-|-|TRBV29-1
CSGRSLSTDTQYF
TGCAGCGGACGGAGCCTCAGCACAGATACGCAGTATTTT
>TRBJ2-7|-|few|TRBV29-1
CSVEMVLGSDYEQYF
TGCAGCGTTGAGATGGTCCTGGGTAGCGACTACGAGCAGTACTTC
>TRBJ2-2|TRBD1|few|TRBV20-1
CSAGDRIVGSGELFF
TGCAGTGCTGGGGACAGAATCGTAGGGTCCGGGGAGCTGTTTTTT
>TRBJ1-1|-|-|TRBV12-3/TRBV12-4
CASNRSGSGGTEAFF
TGTGCCAGCAACAGGTCAGGCAGTGGGGGCACTGAAGCTTTCTTT
>TRBJ2-3|TRBD2|-|TRBV5-1
CASSLGRTSGLSDTQYF
TGCGCCAGCAGCTTGGGGAGGACTAGCGGACTCTCAGATACGCAGTATTTT
>TRBJ1-1|-|few|TRBV12-3/TRBV12-4
CASSEDGKMNTEAFF
TGTGCCAGCAGTGAGGACGGAAAAATGAACACTGAAGCTTTCTTT
>TRBJ2-7|TRBD1|-|TRBV7-2
CASSPGQGWSYEQYF
TGTGCCAGCAGCCCTGGACAGGGCTGGTCCTACGAGCAGTACTTC
>TRBJ2-1|TRBD2|-|TRBV4-1
CASSQSPGGADEQFF
TGCGCCAGCAGCCAAAGTCCCGGGGGGGCGGATGAGCAGTTCTTC
>TRBJ1-1|-|medium-sized|TRBV25-1
CASSEGGGNTEAFF
TGTGCCAGCAGTGAGGGGGGCGGGAACACTGAAGCTTTCTTT
>TRBJ2-5|TRBD1|-|TRBV29-1
CSAADRGWGETQYF
TGCAGCGCCGCAGACAGGGGATGGGGGGAGACCCAGTACTTC